Below, 30 T cell receptor beta chains from the same sample are listed, as sequenced in a study of OX40 agonist ivuxolimab in advanced cancers. Sequencing was performed with immunoSEQ multiplex PCR; in TCRdb, only in-frame clones are kept and a portion is missing. The sample has tens of thousands of clones; roughly 88% are singletons. The sequencing here drew on CD4+ or CD8+ T cells sorted from blood, taken in a trial of the OX40 agonist ivuxolimab. These receptor sequences come from an adult with an advanced solid tumor such as melanoma, head and neck, liver or kidney cancer.

V and J are TRBV19 and TRBJ2-7, with 10 nucleotides matching TRBD1. The CDR3 contains 14 residues. Germline CDR1 reads LNHDA; CDR2 reads SQIVND (reference sequence). J was trimmed by 6 bases and V by 5 bases; bases with no gene match: 7. DNA for the CDR3: TGTGCCAGTAGTCGACAGGGGGCATCAGGCGAGCAGTACTTC. The encoded protein is CASSRQGASGEQYF.

V and J are TRBV28 and TRBJ1-2, with D tentatively TRBD1 (6 bases). Per the germline V gene, CDR1 is MDHEN and CDR2 is SYDVKM. V was cut by 3 bases and J by 4 bases, with 12 bases left in between. The CDR3 is 14 residues long. CDR3 amino acids: CASSFRGQTYGYTF. The CDR3 DNA reads TGTGCCAGCAGTTTTCGGGGACAAACCTATGGCTACACCTTC.

This rearrangement joins TRBV9 to TRBJ2-7, with 7 bases fitting TRBD1. Germline loops: CDR1 SGDLS, CDR2 YYNGEE. This CDR3 contains 14 residues. V trimming: 3 bases; J trimming: 6 bases; junction bases outside the gene matches: 9. In nucleotides, the CDR3 is TGTGCCAGCAGCGCAGGACAGGCGGTGGGCGAGCAGTACTTC. This gives the protein CASSAGQAVGEQYF.

The chain combines TRBV10-1 with TRBJ2-1; the D gene is possibly TRBD1 (6 bases). Deletions cut 5 bases from V and 8 bases from J, with 13 bases between. The CDR3 has 13 amino acids. The germline gives CDR1 WNHNN, CDR2 SYGVQD (reference sequence). CDR3 sequence (DNA): TGCGCCAGCAGTAAAAGCCGGACAGATGAGCAGTTCTTC. Its translation: CASSKSRTDEQFF.

This chain links TRBV5-1 with TRBJ2-5; D may be TRBD2 (5 bases). The length of the CDR3 is 13 residues. Germline V gene lookup returns CDR1 SGHRS and CDR2 YFSETQ. Deletions cut 2 bases from V and 5 bases from J, with 10 bases between. In DNA form, the CDR3 reads TGCGCCAGCAGCTTTGAGGGCGGGGAGACCCAGTACTTC. It is translated as CASSFEGGETQYF.

The chain uses TRBV10-1 and TRBJ1-1, with 7 bases matching TRBD1. Germline CDR1 WNHNN, CDR2 SYGVQD (reference sequence). This CDR3 is 13 amino acids long. J lost 1 base, V lost 8 bases, and 4 bases had no gene match. The CDR3 protein is CASQGQQNTEAFF. The CDR3 coding sequence is TGCGCCAGCCAGGGACAGCAGAACACTGAAGCTTTCTTT.

The chain carries TRBV29-1 and TRBJ2-1; 12 nucleotides line up with TRBD2. The CDR3 runs to 14 residues. Looked up from germline, CDR1 is SQVTM and CDR2 is ANQGSEA. J was trimmed by 7 bases and V by 7 bases; bases with no gene match: 8. The CDR3 nucleotides are TGCAGCGCCCAGACTAGCGGGAGAGCAAATGAGCAGTTCTTC. The encoded protein is CSAQTSGRANEQFF.

The J gene is TRBJ1-1, the V gene TRBV30, with TRBD1 identical over 8 bases. The CDR3 covers 10 residues. Germline lookup yields CDR1 GTSNPN and CDR2 SVGIG (reference sequence). V trimming: 5 bases; J trimming: 11 bases; junction bases outside the gene matches: 4. CDR3 loop: CAWSDRVAFF. CDR3 nucleotide sequence: TGTGCCTGGTCGGACAGGGTCGCTTTCTTT.

This sequence joins TRBV7-3 and TRBJ2-3, with 7 bases fitting TRBD2. With V trimmed by 6 bases and J by 2 bases, 5 bases remained unmatched. CDR1 and CDR2 from the germline V gene are SGHTA and FQGTGA. The CDR3 is made up of 14 amino acids. The CDR3 is CASRRDYLTDTQYF. CDR3 bases: TGTGCCAGCAGGCGGGACTACCTCACAGATACGCAGTATTTT.

V and J are TRBV7-9 and TRBJ1-2; TRBD1 matches 7 bases. Germline-derived CDR1 and CDR2 are SEHNR and FQNEAQ (reference sequence). This CDR3 is built from 15 residues. Trimming removed 2 bases from V and 4 bases from J; junction bases left unmatched: 7. This CDR3 reads CASSLKGDSRYGYTF. The CDR3 DNA follows: TGTGCCAGCAGCTTAAAGGGGGACAGCCGCTATGGCTACACCTTC.

The V call is TRBV7-2, the J call TRBJ1-2, with TRBD1 identical over 10 bases. The CDR3 runs 16 residues. Germline V gene data show CDR1 as SGHTA and CDR2 as FQGNSA. V was pared by 0 bases and J by 0 bases, with 1 base of the junction left unmatched. In DNA, the CDR3 is TGTGCCAGCAGCTTAGCGACAGGGGGCACTAACTATGGCTACACCTTC. Its protein product is CASSLATGGTNYGYTF.

This clone was picked up a small number of times. This rearrangement joins TRBV6-5 to TRBJ2-1; 10 bases agree with TRBD2. The CDR3 covers 16 residues. CDR1 MNHEY and CDR2 SVGAGI come from the germline V gene. J gave up 3 bases and V 0 bases, and 2 bases lay outside the gene matches. In DNA form, the CDR3 reads TGTGCCAGCAGTTACTCGACTAGCGGGTTCTACAATGAGCAGTTCTTC. Protein sequence: CASSYSTSGFYNEQFF.

The chain carries TRBV5-1 and TRBJ2-6; no clear D gene. The germline CDR1 and CDR2 sequences are SGHRS and YFSETQ. The CDR3 is 15 amino acids. V gave up 3 bases and J gave up 4 bases, with 11 bases separating them. CDR3 protein: CASSSARRGANVLTF. The CDR3 DNA sequence: TGCGCCAGCAGCTCCGCTCGCCGGGGGGCCAACGTCCTGACTTTC.

The rearrangement joins TRBV5-1 to TRBJ1-1; TRBD1 might be the D (5 bases). With 1 base removed from V and 1 base from J, the gap between germline ends came to 5 bases. Germline CDR1 and CDR2: SGHRS and YFSETQ. The CDR3 is 13 amino acids. CDR3 sequence (DNA): TGCGCCAGCAGCTTGCAGGGGAACACTGAAGCTTTCTTT. Translated, it gives CASSLQGNTEAFF.

The CDR3 DNA sequence: TGTGCCAGCTCACCGCAACAGGGGTTCACAGATACGCAGTATTTT. Encoded protein: CASSPQQGFTDTQYF. The V and J genes are TRBV18 and TRBJ2-3, with TRBD1 matching 7 bases. V shed 3 bases and J 2 bases; nucleotides not matched to a gene: 5. Germline assignment: CDR1 KGHSH and CDR2 LQKENI. CDR3 length equals 15 residues.

The chain employs TRBV10-2 and TRBJ1-4, with 7 bases matching TRBD1. Germline V CDR1 and CDR2: WSHSY, SAAADI. The length of the CDR3 is 15 residues. Unmatched junction bases numbered 6, after V lost 6 bases and J lost 2 bases. The CDR3 loop is CASSEQGSTNEKLFF. The CDR3 nucleotides are TGCGCCAGCAGCGAACAGGGGTCTACTAATGAAAAACTGTTTTTT.

This rearrangement joins TRBV11-2 to TRBJ1-4, with D uncertain. The CDR3 loop spans 13 amino acids. Per germline, CDR1 SGHAT and CDR2 FQNNGV. The V and J ends lost 1 base and 7 bases respectively, with 7 bases between them. The CDR3 nucleotides are TGTGCCAGCAGCTTAGGTATAGGTGAAAAACTGTTTTTT. It codes for CASSLGIGEKLFF.

This chain uses TRBV27 with TRBJ1-5, with D possibly TRBD1 on 6 matching bases. Trimming left V 5 bases short and J 7 bases short, with 15 bases between. The germline gives CDR1 MNHEY, CDR2 SMNVEV (reference sequence). This CDR3 is 14 amino acids long. The CDR3 is CASSGRGAGQPQHF. The CDR3 region has the DNA TGTGCCAGCAGTGGGCGGGGGGCGGGGCAGCCCCAGCATTTT.

The CDR3, as DNA: TGTGCCAGCAGCCCCAGTCCCGCGGGGACGACCGGGGAGCTGTTTTTT. This sequence encodes CASSPSPAGTTGELFF. The V gene is TRBV7-8, the J gene TRBJ2-2; TRBD2 is a possible D gene (6 bases). The germline CDR1 and CDR2 sequences are SGHVS and FQNEAQ. The V gene lost 5 bases and the J gene lost 5 bases, with 18 bases spanning the gap. The CDR3 spans 16 residues. The full variable domain, rest sourced from reference TRBV7-8 and TRBJ2-2, is GAGVSQSPRYKVAKRGQDVALRCDPISGHVSLFWYQQALGQGPEFLTYFQNEAQLDKSGLPSDRFFAERPEGSVSTLKIQRTQQEDSAVYLCASSPSPAGTTGELFFGEGSRLTVL.

For the CDR3, the DNA is TGTGCCAGCAGCCCACAGGTGTCCTACGAGCAGTACTTC. It yields the protein CASSPQVSYEQYF. The chain recombines TRBV7-9 with TRBJ2-7; a possible D gene is TRBD1 (5 bases). Germline V gene lookup returns CDR1 SEHNR and CDR2 FQNEAQ (reference sequence). CDR3 length equals 13 residues. V lost 5 bases and J lost 1, with 9 bases in between.

In its sample, this clone was seen once. J is TRBJ2-2 and V is TRBV19; D gene uncertain. CDR3 length: 17 residues. V lost 9 bases and J lost 3, with 23 bases in between. The germline V gene encodes CDR1 LNHDA and CDR2 SQIVND (reference sequence). The CDR3 protein is CASLDGASNIYTGELFF. DNA of the CDR3: TGTGCCAGCCTAGATGGAGCGTCGAATATATACACCGGGGAGCTGTTTTTT.

The J gene is TRBJ2-2, the V gene TRBV10-1; D uncertain. The V and J ends lost 6 bases and 4 bases respectively, with 9 bases between them. Germline loops: CDR1 WNHNN, CDR2 SYGVQD (reference sequence). The CDR3 runs 13 residues. CDR3 in amino acids: CASRLGSTGELFF. CDR3 bases: TGCGCCAGCAGGTTGGGTTCCACCGGGGAGCTGTTTTTT.

This clone was detected a few times. The DNA for the CDR3 is TGTGCCAGCAGCCCCCGGACAGGGAGCACTGAAGCTTTCTTT. This encodes CASSPRTGSTEAFF. The chain has TRBV7-6 and TRBJ1-1; 8 bases map to TRBD1. This CDR3 has 14 residues. Germline V gene sequence: CDR1 SGHVS, CDR2 FNYEAQ. V lost 5 bases, J lost 4 bases, and 6 bases stayed unmatched.

This chain connects TRBV13 to TRBJ2-1; no firm D call. Germline lookup yields CDR1 PRHDT and CDR2 FYEKMQ (reference sequence). Trimming pared 4 bases from V and 6 bases from J, leaving 13 bases between. CDR3 length: 14 residues. This CDR3 is CASSSRDGPNEQFF. The DNA for the CDR3 is TGTGCCAGCAGCTCCCGTGATGGACCCAATGAGCAGTTCTTC.

The chain employs TRBV5-8 and TRBJ1-2; 8 positions agree with TRBD1. Germline V gene lookup returns CDR1 SGHTS and CDR2 YDEGEE. The trim removed 4 bases at V and 4 bases at J, leaving 9 bases unmatched. The CDR3 is 15 residues long. In nucleotides, the CDR3 is TGTGCCAGCAGCATTACAGGGGGAGCTGTCTATGGCTACACCTTC. Its translation: CASSITGGAVYGYTF.

The chain links TRBV5-8 to TRBJ1-5; 7 positions match TRBD1. The CDR3 totals 13 residues. The J segment lost 5 bases and the V segment lost 7 bases, leaving 6 bases of the junction unmatched. From germline, CDR1 is SGHTS and CDR2 YDEGEE. CDR3 nucleotide sequence: TGTGCCAGCGAAGGGGGCCGGGATCAGCCCCAGCATTTT. Its translation is CASEGGRDQPQHF.

The chain links TRBV7-8 to TRBJ1-2, with 7 bases matching TRBD1. The CDR3 runs 16 residues. J gave up 3 bases and V 1 base, and 8 bases lay outside the gene matches. Germline V gene lookup returns CDR1 SGHVS and CDR2 FQNEAQ. Written as DNA, the CDR3 is TGTGCCAGCAGCTTAGGGGTTGTCAGGGGGGACTATGGCTACACCTTC. Protein: CASSLGVVRGDYGYTF.

V is TRBV5-5 and J is TRBJ2-7; D unclear. The germline V gene has CDR1 SGHKS and CDR2 YYEKEE (reference sequence). This CDR3 has 15 residues. V lost 3 bases to trimming and J lost 3 bases, with 16 bases between them. In nucleotides, the CDR3 is TGTGCCAGCAGCTCGCCACGTTCTACGGACTACGAGCAGTACTTC. It is translated as CASSSPRSTDYEQYF.

This clone was recorded only once. J is TRBJ1-5 and V is TRBV5-5; D not resolved. This CDR3 has 16 residues. Germline CDR1 and CDR2: SGHKS and YYEKEE (reference sequence). Trimming cost V 4 bases and J 1 base, with 15 bases left between them. DNA of the CDR3: TGTGCCAGCAGCCGTGATGTGGCACTCAGCAATCAGCCCCAGCATTTT. Protein sequence: CASSRDVALSNQPQHF.

This clone was counted a single time. CDR3 nucleotide sequence: TGTGCCTGGAGTCGCCTGGGACAGTCATACAATGAGCAGTTCTTC. This codes for CAWSRLGQSYNEQFF. V gene TRBV30 combines with J gene TRBJ2-1; TRBD1 aligns across 7 bases. Per germline, CDR1 GTSNPN and CDR2 SVGIG (reference sequence). V shed 2 bases and J 4 bases; nucleotides not matched to a gene: 8. The CDR3 is made up of 15 amino acids.